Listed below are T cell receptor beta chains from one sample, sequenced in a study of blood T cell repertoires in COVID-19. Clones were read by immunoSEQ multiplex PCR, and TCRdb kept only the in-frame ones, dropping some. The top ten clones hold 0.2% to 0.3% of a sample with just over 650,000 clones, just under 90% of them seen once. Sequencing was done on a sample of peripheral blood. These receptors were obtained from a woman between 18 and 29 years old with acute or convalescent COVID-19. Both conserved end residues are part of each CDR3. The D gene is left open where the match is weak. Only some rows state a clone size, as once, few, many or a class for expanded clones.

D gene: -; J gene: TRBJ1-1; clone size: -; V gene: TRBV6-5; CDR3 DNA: TGTGCCAGCAGCTCTTTGGTTACTAACACTGAAGCTTTCTTT; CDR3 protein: CASSSLVTNTEAFF
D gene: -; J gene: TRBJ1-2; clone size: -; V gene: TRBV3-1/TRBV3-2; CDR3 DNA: TGTGCCAGCAGCCAAGTGATCGGACTGGCTACCTTC; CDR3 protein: CASSQVIGLATF
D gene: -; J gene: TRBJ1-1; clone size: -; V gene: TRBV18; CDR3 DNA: TGTGCCAGCTCACCGCGACAGACCGATGAAGCTTTCTTT; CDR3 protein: CASSPRQTDEAFF
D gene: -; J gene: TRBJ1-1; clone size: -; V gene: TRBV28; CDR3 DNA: TGTGCCAGCAGTATCCCGACTGAAGCTTTCTTT; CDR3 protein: CASSIPTEAFF
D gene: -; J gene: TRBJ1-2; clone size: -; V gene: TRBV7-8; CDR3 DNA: TGTGCCAGCAGCTCCGGGTATGGGACATCCTATGGCTACACCTTC; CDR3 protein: CASSSGYGTSYGYTF
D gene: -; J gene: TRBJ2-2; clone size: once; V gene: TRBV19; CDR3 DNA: TGTGCCAGTAGTAGTCACTTCCGGGACACCTCCAACACCGGGGAGCTGTTTTTT; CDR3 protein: CASSSHFRDTSNTGELFF
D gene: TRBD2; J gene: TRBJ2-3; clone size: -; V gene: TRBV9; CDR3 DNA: TGTGCCAGCAGCACTCCTGCGGGGGGCGGTACAGATACGCAGTATTTT; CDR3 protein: CASSTPAGGGTDTQYF
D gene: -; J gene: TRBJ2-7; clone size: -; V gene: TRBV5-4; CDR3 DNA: TGTGCCAGCAGCTTGTCCGGGGGGCCGTCCTACGAGCAGTACTTC; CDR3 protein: CASSLSGGPSYEQYF
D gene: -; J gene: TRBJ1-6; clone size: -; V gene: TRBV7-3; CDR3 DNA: TGTGCCAGCAGCTTGCAGCAGGGGAGACCCCTCCACTTT; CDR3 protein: CASSLQQGRPLHF
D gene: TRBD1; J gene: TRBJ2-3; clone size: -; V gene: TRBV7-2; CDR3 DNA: TGTGCCAGCAGCCCGGACAGGACCACAGATACGCAGTATTTT; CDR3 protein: CASSPDRTTDTQYF
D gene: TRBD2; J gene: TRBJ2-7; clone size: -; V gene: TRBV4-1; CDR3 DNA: TGCGCCAGCAGCCAGACTAGCGGAAGTTCCTACGAGCAGTACTTC; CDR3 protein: CASSQTSGSSYEQYF
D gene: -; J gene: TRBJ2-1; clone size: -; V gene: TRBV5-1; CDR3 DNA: TGCGCCAGCAGCTTGGGTGGAGTAGCTGAGAATGAGCAGTTCTTC; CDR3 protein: CASSLGGVAENEQFF
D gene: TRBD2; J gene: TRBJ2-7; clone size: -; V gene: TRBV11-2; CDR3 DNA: TGTGCCAGCAGCGAAAAACCGAGCGGGGGGGCATCACGCGAGCAGTACTTC; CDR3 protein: CASSEKPSGGASREQYF
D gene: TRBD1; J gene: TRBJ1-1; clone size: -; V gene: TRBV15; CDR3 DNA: TGTGCCACCAGCAGGGTGACAGGGTCGAACACTGAAGCTTTCTTT; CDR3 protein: CATSRVTGSNTEAFF
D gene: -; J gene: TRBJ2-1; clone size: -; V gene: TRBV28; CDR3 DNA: TGTGCCACCTCGTTGGGGGACTTTAGCTCCTACAATGAGCAGTTCTTC; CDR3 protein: CATSLGDFSSYNEQFF
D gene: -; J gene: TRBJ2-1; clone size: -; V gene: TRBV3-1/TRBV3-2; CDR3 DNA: TGTGCCAGCAGCCCATACGGGTACAATGAGCAGTTCTTC; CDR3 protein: CASSPYGYNEQFF
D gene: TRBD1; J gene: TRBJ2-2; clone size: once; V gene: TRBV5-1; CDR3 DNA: TGCGCCAGCAGCTCTACAGGGGACACCGGGGAGCTGTTTTTT; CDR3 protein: CASSSTGDTGELFF
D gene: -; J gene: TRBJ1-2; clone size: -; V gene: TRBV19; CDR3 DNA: TGTGCCAGTAGTATAGCCCCTGGCGGATACTATGGCTACACCTTC; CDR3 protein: CASSIAPGGYYGYTF
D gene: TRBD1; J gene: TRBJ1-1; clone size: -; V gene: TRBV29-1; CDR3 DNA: TGCAGCGTCGAGCAGGGGGAGTACACTGAAGCTTTCTTT; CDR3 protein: CSVEQGEYTEAFF
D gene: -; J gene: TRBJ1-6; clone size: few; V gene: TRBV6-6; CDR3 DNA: TGTGCCAGCAGTCCTCCCCAGACGGGTTATTATAATTCACCCCTCCACTTT; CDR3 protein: CASSPPQTGYYNSPLHF
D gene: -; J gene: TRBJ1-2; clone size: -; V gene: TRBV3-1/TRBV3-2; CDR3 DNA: TGTGCCAGCAGCCGGCAGGGTTCGAACTATGGCTACACCTTC; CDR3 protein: CASSRQGSNYGYTF
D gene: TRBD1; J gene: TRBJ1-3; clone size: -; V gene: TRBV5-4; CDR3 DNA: TGTGCCAGCAGCTCCGACAGGGCCCCTGGGACCATATATTTT; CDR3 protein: CASSSDRAPGTIYF
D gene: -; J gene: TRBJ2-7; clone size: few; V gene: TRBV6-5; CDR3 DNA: TGTGCCAGCAGCACATCCGGGATCACTTTCTACGAGCAGTACTTC; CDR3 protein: CASSTSGITFYEQYF
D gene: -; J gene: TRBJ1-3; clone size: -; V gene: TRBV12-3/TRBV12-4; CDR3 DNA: TGTGCCAGCAGTTTGGGAGGCGTCAACACCATATATTTT; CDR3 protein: CASSLGGVNTIYF
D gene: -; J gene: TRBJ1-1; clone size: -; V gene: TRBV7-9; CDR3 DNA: TGTGCCAGCAGCTCTCGGACAGTGAACACTGAAGCTTTCTTT; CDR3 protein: CASSSRTVNTEAFF
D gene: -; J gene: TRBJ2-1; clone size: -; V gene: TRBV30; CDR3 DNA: TGTGCCTGGACCAGACTCAATGAGCAGTTCTTC; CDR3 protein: CAWTRLNEQFF
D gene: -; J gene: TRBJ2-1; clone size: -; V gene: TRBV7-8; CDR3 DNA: TGTGCCAGCAGCTTTTGGAGTTACAATGAGCAGTTCTTC; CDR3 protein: CASSFWSYNEQFF
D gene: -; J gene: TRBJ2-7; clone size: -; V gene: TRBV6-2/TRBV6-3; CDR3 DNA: TGTGCCAGCAGTTACTATCAGAGGCGCCTAGCGACTTCATACGAGCAGTACTTC; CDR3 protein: CASSYYQRRLATSYEQYF
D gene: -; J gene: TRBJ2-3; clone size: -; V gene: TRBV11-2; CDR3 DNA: TGTGCCAGCAGCTTAGATCGGGCAGATACGCAGTATTTT; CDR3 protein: CASSLDRADTQYF
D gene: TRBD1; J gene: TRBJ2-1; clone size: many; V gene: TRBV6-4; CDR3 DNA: TGTGCCAGCAGTGACTCCCCGGGACAGGGGAGGAATGAGCAGTTCTTC; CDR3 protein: CASSDSPGQGRNEQFF
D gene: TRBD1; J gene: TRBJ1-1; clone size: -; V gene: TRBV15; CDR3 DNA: TGTGCCACCAGCAGAGATAGACAGGGGGCGGTTGATACTGAAGCTTTCTTT; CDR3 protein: CATSRDRQGAVDTEAFF
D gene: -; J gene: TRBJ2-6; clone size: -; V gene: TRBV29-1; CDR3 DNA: TGCAGCGTGGACACAGGGAAGGCGGGTGGGGCCAACGTCCTGACTTTC; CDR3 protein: CSVDTGKAGGANVLTF
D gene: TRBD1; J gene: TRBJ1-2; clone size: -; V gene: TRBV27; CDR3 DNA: TGTGCCAGCAGTGAACGGACAGGGGCTACTGCTTCTTCTCATGGCTACACCTTC; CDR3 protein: CASSERTGATASSHGYTF
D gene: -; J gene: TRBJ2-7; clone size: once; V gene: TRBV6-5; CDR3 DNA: TGTGCCAGCAGTTACTCCGGGATAAACCACTACGAGCAGTACTTC; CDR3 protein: CASSYSGINHYEQYF
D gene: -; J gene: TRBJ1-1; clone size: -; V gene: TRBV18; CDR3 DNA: TGTGCCAGCTCATACCGAGCGGGGGAAGCTTTCTTT; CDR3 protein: CASSYRAGEAFF
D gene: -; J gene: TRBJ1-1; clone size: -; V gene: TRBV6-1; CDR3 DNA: TGTGCCAGCAGTGACAGGGGTCGGAGCACTGAAGCTTTCTTT; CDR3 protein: CASSDRGRSTEAFF
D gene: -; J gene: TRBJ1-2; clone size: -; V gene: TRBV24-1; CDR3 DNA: TGTGCCACCAGTGATATTGGACAGACGGATGGCTACACCTTC; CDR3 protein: CATSDIGQTDGYTF
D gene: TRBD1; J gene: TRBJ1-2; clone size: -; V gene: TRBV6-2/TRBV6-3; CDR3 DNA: TGTGCCAGCAGTTATTCCACAGGGGACGGCGGTGGCTACACCTTC; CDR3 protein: CASSYSTGDGGGYTF
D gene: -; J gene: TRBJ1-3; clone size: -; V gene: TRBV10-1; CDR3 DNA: TGCGCCAGAGCTGAAGGGGGCTCTGGAAACACCATATATTTT; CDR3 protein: CARAEGGSGNTIYF
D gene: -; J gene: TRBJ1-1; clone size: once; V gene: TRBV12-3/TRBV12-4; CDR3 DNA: TGTGCCAGCAGTCGGACAGTTAACACTGAAGCTTTCTTT; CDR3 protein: CASSRTVNTEAFF
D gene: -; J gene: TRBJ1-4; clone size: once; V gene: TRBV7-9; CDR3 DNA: TGTGCCAGCAGCTTGGGGCAGCAGAATGAAAAACTGTTTTTT; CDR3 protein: CASSLGQQNEKLFF
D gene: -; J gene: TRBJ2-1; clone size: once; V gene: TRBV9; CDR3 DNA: TGTGCCAGCAGCGCCGGAGGGACAGCCTACAATGAGCAGTTCTTC; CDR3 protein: CASSAGGTAYNEQFF
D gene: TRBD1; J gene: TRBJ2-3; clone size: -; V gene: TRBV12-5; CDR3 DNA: TGTGCTAGTGGTTTGTTGGGACAGTCTCCGGATACGCAGTATTTT; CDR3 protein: CASGLLGQSPDTQYF
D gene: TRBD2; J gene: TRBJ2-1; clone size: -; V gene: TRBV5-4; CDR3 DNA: TGTGCCAGCAGCAGTAAGCGGGGGGGCTCCTACAATGAGCAGTTCTTC; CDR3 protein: CASSSKRGGSYNEQFF
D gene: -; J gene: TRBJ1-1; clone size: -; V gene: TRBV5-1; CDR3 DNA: TGCGCCAGCAGCTTGGGGGCTACAGGGTGGACTGAAGCTTTCTTT; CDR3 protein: CASSLGATGWTEAFF
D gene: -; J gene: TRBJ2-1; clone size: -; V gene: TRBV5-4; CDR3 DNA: TGTGCCAGCAACCACCCCTTAGGGACAAGGGCAGTCGATGAGCAGTTCTTC; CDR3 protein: CASNHPLGTRAVDEQFF
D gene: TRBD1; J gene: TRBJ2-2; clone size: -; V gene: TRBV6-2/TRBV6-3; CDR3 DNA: TGTGCCAGCAGTTCCACCGGGACAGAGTACACCGGGGAGCTGTTTTTT; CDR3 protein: CASSSTGTEYTGELFF
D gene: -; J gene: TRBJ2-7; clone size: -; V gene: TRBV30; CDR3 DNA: TGTGCCTGGAGTACCAAGGGAACGCGGGGCTACGAGCAGTACTTC; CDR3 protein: CAWSTKGTRGYEQYF
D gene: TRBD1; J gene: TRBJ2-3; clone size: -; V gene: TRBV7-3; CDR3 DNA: TGTGCCAGCAGCTTAACAGGGACAGGGGGTAATACGCAGTATTTT; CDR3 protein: CASSLTGTGGNTQYF
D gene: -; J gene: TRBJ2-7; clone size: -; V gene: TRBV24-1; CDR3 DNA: TGTGCCACCAGTGATAGTCATCCTAGCTACGAGCAGTACTTC; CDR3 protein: CATSDSHPSYEQYF